The present entry profiles one T cell receptor beta chain with its context. Its matching antigen is unknown. The CDR3 covers 15 residues. Trimming pared 10 bases from V and 2 bases from J, leaving 20 bases between. The V gene's germline CDR1 is LNHDA and CDR2 SQIVND (reference sequence). The data are from a study of blood T cells in healthy people across ages. General observations from the study: Changes seen in expanded clonotypes were possibly confounded by donor CMV status left unknown.

Primers used in a second PCR of about 7 to 11 cycles were a sample-barcoded 5' primer and a J-beta primer mix. TCRdb independently ran MiXCR on the 5' RACE reads; one entry per CDR3 protein. Of about 1.8 million distinct CDR3 sequences listed, approximately 50% were seen once; the top ten hold more than 2%. There were at least 5.5 micrograms of total RNA extracted from every sample. Material: blood. The sequence was collected from a woman aged 40-49 years in good health. The rearrangement links TRBV19 to TRBJ2-5; D is unresolved. The CDR3: CATARKGYPQETQYF. CDR3 DNA sequence: TGTGCCACCGCCCGGAAGGGTTATCCTCAAGAGACCCAGTACTTC.